This T cell receptor beta chain was observed in a study of T cell repertoires in cytomegalovirus infection. Study context: The authors relied on CMV epitopes, both recently identified HLA-C-restricted and well-studied HLA-B-restricted. TCR beta signatures that were public indicated CMV infection and matching HLA type. Study-level points and caveats: Public TCR beta family frequency separated CMV-and-HLA carriers, including in an independent cohort. The ex vivo response was dominated by HLA-C-restricted CMV-specific TCR beta clonotypes.

TCRdb processed the reads anew with MiXCR; each CDR3 protein has one entry. The table lists about 830,000 distinct CDR3 sequences, less than 35% of them singletons. Of note for this clonotype: Its specificity is unknown.

CDR3 length: 17 residues. Per the germline V gene, CDR1 is ENHRY and CDR2 is SYGVKD. V dropped 0 bases and J dropped 5 bases, with 19 bases sitting between them. J is TRBJ1-1 and V is TRBV10-3; D is perhaps TRBD1 (6 bases). The receptor comes from a human donor in good health (CMV status not recorded). Some clones in this sample may be carry-over from other donors' samples. Sequenced material: cultured CD8+ T cells from PBMCs, taken from culture after CMV antigen stimulation. CDR3 in DNA: TGTGCCATCAGTGAGTCCGAATGGCAGGGGTCACGAACTGAAGCTTTCTTT. Protein product: CAISESEWQGSRTEAFF.